One and the same sample provided the 21 T cell receptor beta chains below, sequenced in a study of cytomegalovirus exposure and HLA in healthy donors. The PCR used 60 Vbeta and 13 Jbeta primers. Using immunoSEQ multiplex PCR, the repertoire was profiled, and TCRdb retains in-frame clones only, with some absent. The sample contains around 180,000 clones, around 79% of which appear only once. The sequenced material came from PBMCs. Receptor source: a woman aged 40-49 years in good health and CMV-seronegative.

V gene TRBV11-2 combines with J gene TRBJ1-2; TRBD1 might be the D (5 bases). V lost 1 base and J 4 bases, leaving 13 bases between the germline ends. Germline loops: CDR1 SGHAT, CDR2 FQNNGV. This CDR3 spans 15 amino acids. The CDR3 region has the DNA TGTGCCAGCAGCTTAGGGATCGACAGCTTCTATGGCTACACCTTC. Translating gives CASSLGIDSFYGYTF.

This clone appeared a few times. The gene calls are TRBV30 and TRBJ2-1, with D possibly TRBD2 on 5 matching bases. CDR3 length: 14 amino acids. The V gene's germline CDR1 is GTSNPN and CDR2 SVGIG (reference sequence). The V gene lost 5 bases and the J gene lost 2 bases, with 13 bases spanning the gap. CDR3 nucleotide sequence: TGTGCCTGGGTGGCTCGGGGTCCCTACAATGAGCAGTTCTTC. It encodes CAWVARGPYNEQFF.

The V call is TRBV30, the J call TRBJ2-2, with TRBD2 as a possible D gene (5 bases). V dropped 3 bases and J dropped 6 bases, with 14 bases sitting between them. CDR3 length equals 14 residues. Germline V gene data show CDR1 as GTSNPN and CDR2 as SVGIG (reference sequence). The CDR3 sequence is CAWRRTSGAGELFF. The CDR3 nucleotides read TGTGCCTGGAGGCGGACCTCCGGGGCCGGGGAGCTGTTTTTT.

The genes are TRBV7-8 and TRBJ2-5; 7 bases agree with TRBD1. Matching the DNA end better, TRBJ2-7 makes the J call doubtful. This CDR3 has 14 residues. CDR1 and CDR2 from the germline V gene are SGHVS and FQNEAQ. The CDR3 DNA follows: TGTGCCAGCAGCCCCCGGGACAGTTCCTACGAGCAGTACTTC. This codes for CASSPRDSSYEQYF.

This chain joins TRBV19 and TRBJ2-1, with D tentatively TRBD2 (6 bases). This CDR3 has 18 residues. Germline V gives CDR1 LNHDA, CDR2 SQIVND (reference sequence). Trimming removed 5 bases at V and 1 base at J, with 21 bases between. CDR3: CASSSPRTGVLSYNEQFF. For the CDR3, the DNA is TGTGCCAGTAGTTCTCCCCGGACGGGGGTTTTATCCTACAATGAGCAGTTCTTC.

Concerning this clone itself: The limits of the CDR3 on the DNA are not certain, so only TCRdb's listed CDR3 is given. The chain employs TRBV29-1 and TRBJ2-1; TRBD2 is taken as the D call from the table, unchecked against the DNA. Germline V CDR1 and CDR2: SQVTM, ANQGSEA. The CDR3 spans 11 residues, counting both ends. CDR3 loop: CSVFGAGGLFF.

This rearrangement joins TRBV27 to TRBJ2-5, with TRBD1 matching over 8 bases. The J call is in doubt because the DNA end fits TRBJ2-7 better. This CDR3 comprises 15 residues. The germline CDR1 and CDR2 sequences are MNHEY and SMNVEV (reference sequence). CDR3 region: CASSLTNRGMSEQYF. Written as DNA, the CDR3 is TGTGCCAGCAGTTTAACGAACAGGGGGATGAGCGAGCAGTACTTC.

This chain uses TRBV27 with TRBJ2-7; tentatively, D is TRBD1 (6 bases). V lost 5 bases and J 6 bases, leaving 14 bases between the germline ends. The germline V gene has CDR1 MNHEY and CDR2 SMNVEV (reference sequence). This CDR3 is built from 13 residues. In DNA form, the CDR3 reads TGTGCCAGCAGTGCTGGACAGACCTTCGAGCAGTACTTC. Protein: CASSAGQTFEQYF.

The chain uses TRBV28 and TRBJ1-2; perhaps TRBD1 as D (6 bases). V was cut by 6 bases and J by 8 bases, with 13 bases left in between. Per germline, CDR1 MDHEN and CDR2 SYDVKM. This CDR3 is 12 amino acids long. In nucleotides, the CDR3 is TGTGCCAGCAGCTTGGGACAAGGGGGCTACACCTTC. Protein: CASSLGQGGYTF.

This clone was observed a few times. V usage is TRBV7-9 and J usage is TRBJ2-7; the D gene is possibly TRBD2 (5 bases). Trimming stripped 1 base from V and 6 bases from J, with 10 bases between. The CDR3 totals 13 residues. Germline CDR1 SEHNR, CDR2 FQNEAQ (reference sequence). The CDR3 region has the DNA TGTGCCAGCAGCTTAGAGATCGAGGGCGAGCAGTACTTC. This sequence encodes CASSLEIEGEQYF.

The chain carries TRBV6-5 and TRBJ2-1; D might be TRBD2 (6 bases). From germline, CDR1 is MNHEY and CDR2 SVGAGI. V was cut by 7 bases and J by 7 bases, with 17 bases left in between. CDR3 length: 14 residues. The CDR3 DNA reads as TGTGCCAGCACCCACCCGGGAGCGTCAAATGAGCAGTTCTTC. This sequence encodes CASTHPGASNEQFF.

The V gene is TRBV6-5, the J gene TRBJ1-2; unclear D gene. Germline-derived CDR1 and CDR2 are MNHEY and SVGAGI. V was trimmed by 6 bases and J by 0 bases, leaving 11 bases between them. CDR3 length: 14 residues. The CDR3 spells CASRADLANYGYTF. CDR3 in DNA: TGTGCCAGCAGGGCGGACTTAGCTAACTATGGCTACACCTTC.

This clone was seen only once. The CDR3 sequence is CAWSRAGRADTQYF. The CDR3 region has the DNA TGTGCCTGGAGTAGAGCGGGGAGGGCAGATACGCAGTATTTT. The chain carries TRBV30 and TRBJ2-3; TRBD2 matches at 7 bases. There are 14 residues in the CDR3. V shed 2 bases, J shed 4 bases, and the junction held 6 bases outside the gene matches. In germline, CDR1 is GTSNPN, CDR2 SVGIG (reference sequence). Full variable domain (rest looked up from reference TRBV30 and TRBJ2-3): SQTIHQWPATLVQPVGSPLSLECTVEGTSNPNLYWYRQAAGRGLQLLFYSVGIGQISSEVPQNLSASRPQDRQFILSSKKLLLSDSGFYLCAWSRAGRADTQYFGPGTRLTVL.

The V call is TRBV11-3, the J call TRBJ2-3, with 8 bases identical to TRBD2. This CDR3 contains 15 residues. Germline V gene sequence: CDR1 SGHNT, CDR2 YENEEA. The V and J ends lost 0 bases and 1 base, in that order; junction bases with no gene match: 0. Here the CDR3 reads CASSLERGGTDTQYF. CDR3 sequence (DNA): TGTGCCAGCAGCTTAGAGCGGGGGGGCACAGATACGCAGTATTTT.

The V call is TRBV19, the J call TRBJ2-2, with D maybe TRBD1 (5 bases). CDR1 LNHDA and CDR2 SQIVND come from the germline V gene (reference sequence). The V and J ends lost 5 bases and 7 bases respectively, with 11 bases between them. This CDR3 has 13 amino acids. The CDR3 coding sequence is TGTGCCAGTAGTGCAGCAGGGCTCGGGGAGCTGTTTTTT. As protein: CASSAAGLGELFF.

V gene TRBV9 combines with J gene TRBJ1-5; D is uncertain. This CDR3 has 15 amino acids. V was clipped by 0 bases and J by 8 bases, with 15 bases between them. CDR1 and CDR2 from the germline V gene are SGDLS and YYNGEE. CDR3 sequence: CASSVGDGAKEPQHF. CDR3 nucleotides: TGTGCCAGCAGCGTAGGAGACGGAGCGAAGGAGCCCCAGCATTTT.

The rearrangement uses TRBV29-1 and TRBJ1-4, with 10 bases identical to TRBD1. CDR3 size: 14 residues. V shed 6 bases, J shed 6 bases, and the junction held 7 bases outside the gene matches. Germline CDR1 is SQVTM and CDR2 is ANQGSEA. Here the CDR3 DNA reads TGCAGCGTAGGGAAGGGACAGGGGCATGAAAAACTGTTTTTT. Its translation: CSVGKGQGHEKLFF.

This chain links TRBV28 with TRBJ2-5, with 7 bases fitting TRBD1. Germline V gene data show CDR1 as MDHEN and CDR2 as SYDVKM. The V gene end was trimmed by 4 bases and the J gene end by 5 bases; junction bases not matched to a gene: 10. The CDR3 sequence is 15 residues long. CDR3 DNA: TGTGCCAGCAGTTCCCCCTCACAGGGGTCGGAGACCCAGTACTTC. This sequence encodes CASSSPSQGSETQYF.

This chain links TRBV6-5 with TRBJ1-1, with D possibly TRBD1 on 5 matching bases. The germline V gene encodes CDR1 MNHEY and CDR2 SVGAGI. Trimming took off 6 bases at V and 7 bases at J, with 18 bases between the two ends. CDR3 length equals 14 residues. The CDR3 loop reads CASSKTESTSEAFF. Here the CDR3 DNA reads TGTGCCAGCAGCAAGACAGAGTCAACCAGTGAAGCTTTCTTT.

J is TRBJ2-5 and V is TRBV11-2; TRBD1 might be the D (5 bases). From germline, CDR1 is SGHAT and CDR2 FQNNGV. The CDR3 sequence is 15 residues long. Trimming shortened V by 0 bases and J by 1 base, and 9 bases separated the two germline ends. The DNA of the CDR3 is TGTGCCAGCAGCTTAGACGGTCAGGGCCAAGAGACCCAGTACTTC. It specifies CASSLDGQGQETQYF. Variable domain in full (rest from reference TRBV11-2 and TRBJ2-5): EAGVAQSPRYKIIEKRQSVAFWCNPISGHATLYWYQQILGQGPKLLIQFQNNGVVDDSQLPKDRFSAERLKGVDSTLKIQPAKLEDSAVYLCASSLDGQGQETQYFGPGTRLLVL.

This clone was seen once. The chain has TRBV5-1 and TRBJ1-2, with 7 bases fitting TRBD1. Unmatched junction bases numbered 10, after V lost 3 bases and J lost 8 bases. The CDR3 totals 14 residues. In germline, CDR1 is SGHRS, CDR2 YFSETQ. In nucleotides, the CDR3 is TGCGCCAGCAGCTCCCTGACAGGGACGGGAGGCTACACCTTC. It specifies CASSSLTGTGGYTF.